Sequencing of this TCR beta chain was carried out in a study of cytomegalovirus exposure and HLA in healthy donors. Produced via immunoSEQ multiplex PCR; TCRdb's table is partial and in-frame only. The data show over 150,000 clones, 75% to 90% seen once. In germline, CDR1 is MNHEY, CDR2 SVGAGI. This CDR3 is built from 14 residues. Trimming stripped 3 bases from V and 0 bases from J, with 8 bases between. This TCR was sampled from a man younger than 30 in good health and CMV-seropositive. The source material was PBMCs. The chain is built from TRBV6-5 and TRBJ1-1; the D gene is possibly TRBD1 (6 bases). CDR3 DNA: TGTGCCAGCAGTTATCAGGGGCTGAACACTGAAGCTTTCTTT. Its protein is CASSYQGLNTEAFF.